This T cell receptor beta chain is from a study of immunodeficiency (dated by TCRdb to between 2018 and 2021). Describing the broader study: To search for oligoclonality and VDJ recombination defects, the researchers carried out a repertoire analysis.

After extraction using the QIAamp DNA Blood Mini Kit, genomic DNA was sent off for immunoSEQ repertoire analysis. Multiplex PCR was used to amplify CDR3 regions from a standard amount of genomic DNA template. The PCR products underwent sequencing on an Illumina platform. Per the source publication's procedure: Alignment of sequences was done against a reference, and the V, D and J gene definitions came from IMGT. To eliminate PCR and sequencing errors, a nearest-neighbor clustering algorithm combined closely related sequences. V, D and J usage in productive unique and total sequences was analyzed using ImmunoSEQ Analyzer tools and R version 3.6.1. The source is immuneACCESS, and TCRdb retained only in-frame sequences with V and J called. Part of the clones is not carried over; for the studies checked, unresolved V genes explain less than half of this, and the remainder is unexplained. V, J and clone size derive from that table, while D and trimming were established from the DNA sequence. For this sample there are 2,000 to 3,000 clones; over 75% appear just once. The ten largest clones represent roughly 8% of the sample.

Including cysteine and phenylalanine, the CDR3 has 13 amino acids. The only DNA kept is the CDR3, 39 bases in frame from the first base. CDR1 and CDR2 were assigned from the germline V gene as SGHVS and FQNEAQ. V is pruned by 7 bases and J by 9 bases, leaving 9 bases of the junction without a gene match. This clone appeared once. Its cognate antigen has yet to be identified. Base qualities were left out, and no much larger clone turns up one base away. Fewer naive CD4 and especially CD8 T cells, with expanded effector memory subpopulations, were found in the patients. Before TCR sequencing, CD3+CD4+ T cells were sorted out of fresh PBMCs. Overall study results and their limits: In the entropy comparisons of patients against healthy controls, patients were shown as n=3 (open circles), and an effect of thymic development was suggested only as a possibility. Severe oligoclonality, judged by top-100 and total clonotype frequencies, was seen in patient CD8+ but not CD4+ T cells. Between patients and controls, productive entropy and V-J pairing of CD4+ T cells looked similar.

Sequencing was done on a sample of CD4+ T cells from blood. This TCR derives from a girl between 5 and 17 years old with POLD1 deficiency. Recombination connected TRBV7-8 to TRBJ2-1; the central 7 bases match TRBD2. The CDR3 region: CASTSSAGVEQFF. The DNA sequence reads TGTGCCAGCACCTCGTCCGCGGGAGTTGAGCAGTTCTTC.